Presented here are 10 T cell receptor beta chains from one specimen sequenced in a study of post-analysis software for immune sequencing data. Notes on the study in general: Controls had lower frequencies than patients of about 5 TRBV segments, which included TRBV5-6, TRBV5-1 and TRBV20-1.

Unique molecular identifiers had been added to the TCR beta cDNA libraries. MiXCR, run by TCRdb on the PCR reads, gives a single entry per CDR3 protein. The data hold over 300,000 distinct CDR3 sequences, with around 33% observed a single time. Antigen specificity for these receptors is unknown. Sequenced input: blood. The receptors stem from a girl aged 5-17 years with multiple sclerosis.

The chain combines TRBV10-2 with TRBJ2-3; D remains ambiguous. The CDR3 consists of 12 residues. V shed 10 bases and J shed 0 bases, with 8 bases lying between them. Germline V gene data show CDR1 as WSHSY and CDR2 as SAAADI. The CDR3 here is CANTDSTDTQYF. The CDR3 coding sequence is TGCGCCAACACAGACAGCACAGATACGCAGTATTTT.

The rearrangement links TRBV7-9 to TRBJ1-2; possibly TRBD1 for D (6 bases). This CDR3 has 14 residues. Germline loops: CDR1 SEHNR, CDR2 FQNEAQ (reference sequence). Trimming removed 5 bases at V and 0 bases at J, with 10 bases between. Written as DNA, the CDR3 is TGTGCCAGCAGCCGGGACACCGCTAACTATGGCTACACCTTC. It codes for CASSRDTANYGYTF.

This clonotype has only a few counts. This chain's CDR3 is CASSPPGDYGYTF. The CDR3 coding sequence is TGTGCCAGCTCACCACCGGGAGACTATGGCTACACCTTC. This chain joins TRBV18 and TRBJ1-2; D not resolved. In germline, CDR1 is KGHSH, CDR2 LQKENI. The CDR3 covers 13 residues. V lost 0 bases and J lost 3, with 5 bases in between.

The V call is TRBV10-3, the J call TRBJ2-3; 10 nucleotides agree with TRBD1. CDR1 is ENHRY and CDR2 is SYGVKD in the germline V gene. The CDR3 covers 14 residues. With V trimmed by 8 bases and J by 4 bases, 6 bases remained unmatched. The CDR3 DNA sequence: TGTGCCATCGGCCTGACAGGGGGCGCAGATACGCAGTATTTT. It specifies CAIGLTGGADTQYF.

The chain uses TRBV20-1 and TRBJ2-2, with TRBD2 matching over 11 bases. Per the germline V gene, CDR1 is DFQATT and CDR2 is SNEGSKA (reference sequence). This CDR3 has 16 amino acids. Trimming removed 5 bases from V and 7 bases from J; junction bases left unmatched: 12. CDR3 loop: CSAATSGDPLSGELFF. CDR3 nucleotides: TGCAGTGCTGCGACTAGCGGGGACCCTTTGAGCGGGGAGCTGTTTTTT.

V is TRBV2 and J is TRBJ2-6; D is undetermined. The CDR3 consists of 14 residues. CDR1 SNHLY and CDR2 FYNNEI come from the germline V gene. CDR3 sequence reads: CGVESRSGANVLTF. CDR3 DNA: TGTGGGGTGGAGTCCCGCTCTGGGGCCAACGTCCTGACTTTC.

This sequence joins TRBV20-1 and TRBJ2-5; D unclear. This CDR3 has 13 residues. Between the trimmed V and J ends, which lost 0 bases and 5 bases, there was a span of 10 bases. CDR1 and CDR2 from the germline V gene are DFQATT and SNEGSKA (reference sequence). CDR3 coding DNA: TGCAGTGCTAGAGATCTTTTATGGGAGACCCAGTACTTC. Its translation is CSARDLLWETQYF.

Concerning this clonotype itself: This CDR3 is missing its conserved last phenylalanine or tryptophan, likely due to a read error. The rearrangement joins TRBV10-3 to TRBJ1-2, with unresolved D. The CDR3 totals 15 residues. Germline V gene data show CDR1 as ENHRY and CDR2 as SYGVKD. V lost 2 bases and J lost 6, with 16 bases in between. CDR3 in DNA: TGTGCCATCAGTGAGGAGCAAGACCTGGGCCATGGCTACACCTTA. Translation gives CAISEEQDLGHGYTL.

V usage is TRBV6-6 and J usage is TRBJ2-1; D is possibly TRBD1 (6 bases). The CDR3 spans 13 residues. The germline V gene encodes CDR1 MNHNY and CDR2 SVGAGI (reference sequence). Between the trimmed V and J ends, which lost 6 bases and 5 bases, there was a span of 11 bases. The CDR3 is CASRVTGDNEQFF. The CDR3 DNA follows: TGTGCCAGCAGGGTGACAGGTGACAATGAGCAGTTCTTC.

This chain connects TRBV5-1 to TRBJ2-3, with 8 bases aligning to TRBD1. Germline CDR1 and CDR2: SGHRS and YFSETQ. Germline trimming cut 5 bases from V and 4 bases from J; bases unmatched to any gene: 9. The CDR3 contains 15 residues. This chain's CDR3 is CASSTGGQDADTQYF. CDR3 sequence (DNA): TGCGCCAGCAGTACAGGGGGACAGGACGCAGATACGCAGTATTTT.